This T cell receptor beta chain was recorded in a study of post-analysis software for immune sequencing data. Study-level background: Relapsing-remitting, secondary progressive and progressive-relapsing multiple sclerosis courses were included. Study outcomes and limitations: In patients, TRBV5-6, TRBV5-1 and TRBV20-1 belonged to five TRBV segments found more frequently than in controls. Strong co-clustering by F measure linked samples that shared a preparation batch. For normalized Chao1 diversity, multiple sclerosis patients scored significantly lower than controls did.

In regard to this clonotype: Its antigen is not identified.

V trimming: 2 bases; J trimming: 7 bases; junction bases outside the gene matches: 3. The CDR3 contains 16 residues. CDR1 is MNHEY, CDR2 SVGAGI, per germline. Researchers reported that TCR beta cDNA libraries carried unique molecular identifiers. Out of 1 to 10 million T cells, a few hundred thousand cDNA molecules were generated. One entry per CDR3 protein results from TCRdb running MiXCR on the PCR reads. There are approximately 400,000 distinct CDR3 sequences in the sample; 30% to 45% occur only once, and about an eighth lies in the top ten. The receptor's source is a girl aged 5 to 17 with multiple sclerosis. Sequenced input: blood. V is TRBV6-5 and J is TRBJ1-6, with 12 bases identical to TRBD1. CDR3 DNA: TGTGCCAGCAGTTACGGGGACAGGGGGCCCAATTCACCCCTCCACTTT. It codes for CASSYGDRGPNSPLHF.